Listed below are T cell receptor beta chains from one sample, sequenced in a study of blood T cell repertoires in COVID-19. Sequenced by immunoSEQ multiplex PCR; TCRdb stores in-frame clones only, minus some. The sample has 210,000 or so clones; about 90% are singletons. Sequencing was carried out using peripheral blood. The receptors derive from a woman aged 45-60 years with acute or convalescent COVID-19. Both conserved end residues are part of each CDR3. A D gene is named only where the DNA matches it firmly. Size tells how often a clone was seen (once, few, many) or the class of an expanded clone, and some rows leave it out.

CDR3 protein	CDR3 DNA	V gene	J gene	clone size	D gene
CASSARGRTEAFF	TGTGCCAGCAGCGCCAGGGGGCGAACTGAAGCTTTCTTT	TRBV7-8	TRBJ1-1	NA	TRBD1
CASSSGGLAGPTGHTGELFF	TGTGCCAGCAGTTCAGGGGGACTAGCGGGACCAACGGGCCACACCGGGGAGCTGTTTTTT	TRBV27	TRBJ2-2	NA	TRBD2
CASSRLAGVGDEQFF	TGTGCCAGCAGTAGACTAGCGGGAGTCGGTGATGAGCAGTTCTTC	TRBV27	TRBJ2-1	NA	TRBD2
CASSLGAVNSPLHF	TGTGCCAGCAGCTTAGGGGCAGTCAATTCACCCCTCCACTTT	TRBV7-9	TRBJ1-6	NA	NA
CASSLEPGVVADTQYF	TGCGCCAGCAGCTTGGAACCGGGGGTCGTCGCAGATACGCAGTATTTT	TRBV5-1	TRBJ2-3	NA	NA
CASSLSSGVTDTQYF	TGTGCCAGCAGCTTATCCAGCGGGGTCACAGATACGCAGTATTTT	TRBV7-3	TRBJ2-3	once	TRBD2
CASSLDRGANTEAFF	TGCGCCAGCAGCTTGGACAGGGGGGCGAACACTGAAGCTTTCTTT	TRBV5-1	TRBJ1-1	NA	TRBD1
CASLGQGVTEAFF	TGTGCCAGCCTGGGACAGGGTGTTACTGAAGCTTTCTTT	TRBV28	TRBJ1-1	NA	TRBD1
CASSSRTGGAKNIQYF	TGTGCCAGCAGCTCGCGGACAGGGGGAGCCAAAAACATTCAGTACTTC	TRBV7-9	TRBJ2-4	NA	TRBD1
CAISERSGGDNEQFF	TGTGCCATCAGTGAACGTAGCGGGGGAGACAATGAGCAGTTCTTC	TRBV10-3	TRBJ2-1	NA	TRBD2
CASSVDEMNTEAFF	TGTGCCAGCAGCGTAGACGAGATGAACACTGAAGCTTTCTTT	TRBV9	TRBJ1-1	NA	NA
CASSLGQAYGYTF	TGTGCCAGCAGTTTAGGACAGGCCTATGGCTACACCTTC	TRBV27	TRBJ1-2	NA	TRBD1
CASSLDSNSPLHF	TGTGCCAGCAGCTTGGACAGTAATTCACCCCTCCACTTT	TRBV7-6	TRBJ1-6	NA	NA
CAISVGDRGFYGYTF	TGTGCCATCAGTGTGGGGGACAGGGGTTTCTATGGCTACACCTTC	TRBV10-3	TRBJ1-2	NA	TRBD1
CASSQALTEPTGELFF	TGCGCCAGCAGCCAAGCCTTGACAGAGCCTACCGGGGAGCTGTTTTTT	TRBV4-3	TRBJ2-2	NA	NA
CASSPAQGITGELFF	TGTGCCAGCTCACCTGCGCAGGGGATCACCGGGGAGCTGTTTTTT	TRBV18	TRBJ2-2	NA	NA
CASSLAASGSMGYEQYF	TGCGCCAGCAGCTTGGCGGCTAGCGGGAGTATGGGGTACGAGCAGTACTTC	TRBV5-1	TRBJ2-7	NA	TRBD2
CASSPPGLAGGGSYEQYF	TGTGCCAGCTCACCCCCGGGACTAGCGGGAGGTGGGTCCTACGAGCAGTACTTC	TRBV18	TRBJ2-7	NA	TRBD2
CASSEGVGRLMTTNEKLFF	TGTGCCAGCAGCGAGGGGGTGGGACGGCTGATGACAACTAATGAAAAACTGTTTTTT	TRBV9	TRBJ1-4	NA	NA
CASRGTADNEQFF	TGTGCCAGCAGAGGAACAGCCGACAATGAGCAGTTCTTC	TRBV6-5	TRBJ2-1	NA	NA
CASSFPTYEQYF	TGTGCCAGCAGTTTCCCAACCTACGAGCAGTACTTC	TRBV6-2/TRBV6-3	TRBJ2-7	NA	NA